This TCR beta chain was observed in a study of shared clonotypes between healthy human individuals. Study-level points and caveats: When compared with the clonotypes that were shared by all four sorted-subset donors, the non-shared clonotypes turned out to have lower generation probabilities.

The CDR3 spans 14 residues. V trimming: 5 bases; J trimming: 3 bases; junction bases outside the gene matches: 8. From germline, CDR1 is SGHTS and CDR2 YDEGEE. CD45RO negativity and positive selection for CCR7 defined naive CD8 cells, a population that excluded terminally differentiated effector memory CD45RA+ cells. Comments on this clone: The antigen is not known.

Measured with immunoSEQ multiplex PCR; TCRdb has only the in-frame clones, and not every one. The table lists some 630,000 clones, about 96% of them singletons. The chain couples TRBV5-8 to TRBJ2-7, with 7 nucleotides matching TRBD1. This clonotype originated in a woman in her thirties in good health. The sequencing input was naive CD8+ T cells sorted from blood. CDR3 amino acids: CASSLRDSYYEQYF. The DNA for the CDR3 is TGTGCCAGCAGTCTCCGGGACAGCTACTACGAGCAGTACTTC.